The 25 T cell receptor beta chains below all came from one sample that was sequenced in a study of shared clonotypes between healthy human individuals. The assay was immunoSEQ multiplex PCR, and TCRdb's table has in-frame clones only and misses some. This sample has more than 500,000 clones; 95% to 96% occur once, and the top ten carry 0.05% to 0.08%. The source material was naive CD4+ T cells sorted from blood. As to subset: CD45RA+ positively selected. The receptor source for this set is a woman aged 25 to 45 in good health.

The chain is built from TRBV28 and TRBJ1-1, with D tentatively TRBD1 (6 bases). Germline V CDR1 and CDR2: MDHEN, SYDVKM. With 10 bases removed from V and 4 bases from J, the gap between germline ends came to 16 bases. The CDR3 consists of 13 residues. The CDR3, as DNA: TGTGCCACACAACTTGACAGGATCACTGAAGCTTTCTTT. This gives the protein CATQLDRITEAFF.

The chain is built from TRBV11-3 and TRBJ1-6; 7 bases are a match to TRBD1. The CDR3 spans 17 residues. Germline lookup yields CDR1 SGHNT and CDR2 YENEEA. J was trimmed by 7 bases and V by 0 bases; bases with no gene match: 9. The CDR3 loop is CASSLDPDRERNSPLHF. In nucleotides, the CDR3 is TGTGCCAGCAGCTTAGATCCTGACAGGGAAAGGAATTCACCCCTCCACTTT.

The chain uses TRBV7-9 and TRBJ1-4, with 8 bases identical to TRBD1. V gave up 1 base and J gave up 10 bases; unmatched junction bases: 2. CDR1 is SEHNR and CDR2 is FQNEAQ in the germline V gene (reference sequence). This CDR3 spans 13 amino acids. The CDR3 sequence: CASSLEQGGKLFF. The CDR3 coding sequence is TGTGCCAGCAGCTTAGAACAGGGGGGAAAACTGTTTTTT.

The V and J genes are TRBV10-3 and TRBJ2-7, with D possibly TRBD1 on 6 matching bases. Trimming cost V 3 bases and J 2 bases, with 14 bases left between them. The CDR3 extends over 15 amino acids. Per the germline V gene, CDR1 is ENHRY and CDR2 is SYGVKD. Here the CDR3 reads CAISDSGTTTYEQYF. The CDR3 DNA reads TGTGCCATCAGTGACTCCGGGACAACCACCTACGAGCAGTACTTC.

Comments on this clone: Other DNA sequences in the sample encode the same CDR3. This sequence joins TRBV5-1 and TRBJ1-1; 8 positions match TRBD1. With 2 bases clipped from V and 1 base from J, the junction kept 1 base outside the gene matches. This CDR3 has 14 residues. The germline V gene encodes CDR1 SGHRS and CDR2 YFSETQ. Here the CDR3 reads CASSLDRGNTEAFF. The CDR3 DNA sequence: TGCGCCAGCAGCTTAGACAGGGGGAACACTGAAGCTTTCTTT. Combining the CDR3 with reference TRBV5-1 and TRBJ1-1 gives the whole variable domain KAGVTQTPRYLIKTRGQQVTLSCSPISGHRSVSWYQQTPGQGLQFLFEYFSETQRNKGNFPGRFSGRQFSNSRSEMNVSTLELGDSALYLCASSLDRGNTEAFFGQGTRLTVV.

The V and J genes are TRBV15 and TRBJ2-1; 7 bases agree with TRBD2. The trim removed 3 bases at V and 4 bases at J, leaving 21 bases unmatched. The CDR3 is 20 residues long. Germline lookup yields CDR1 LNHNV and CDR2 YYDKDF (reference sequence). The DNA for the CDR3 is TGTGCCACCAGCAGGCCCTATCTTCGGGACTACGTAGCGGGTTACAATGAGCAGTTCTTC. The encoded protein is CATSRPYLRDYVAGYNEQFF.

This clone was seen a single time. The chain links TRBV5-1 to TRBJ2-5; no reliable D call. V lost 4 bases to trimming and J lost 2 bases, with 6 bases between them. This CDR3 is 12 amino acids long. CDR1 and CDR2 from the germline V gene are SGHRS and YFSETQ. The CDR3 spells CASSAQQETQYF. In DNA, the CDR3 is TGCGCCAGCAGCGCCCAACAAGAGACCCAGTACTTC.

This clone is a singleton in its sample. The chain has TRBV15 and TRBJ1-1; D unresolved. Trimming left V 8 bases short and J 1 base short, with 5 bases between. The CDR3 has 11 amino acids. From germline, CDR1 is LNHNV and CDR2 YYDKDF (reference sequence). The CDR3 loop reads CATGANTEAFF. The CDR3 region has the DNA TGTGCCACCGGAGCGAACACTGAAGCTTTCTTT.

Only one count was recorded for this clone. The rearrangement joins TRBV10-3 to TRBJ2-3; 13 bases are shared with TRBD2. Looked up from germline, CDR1 is ENHRY and CDR2 is SYGVKD. The CDR3 loop spans 15 amino acids. J lost 3 bases, V lost 6 bases, and 3 bases had no gene match. The CDR3 nucleotides read TGTGCCATCAGGTGGACTAGCGGGAGTACAGATACGCAGTATTTT. It encodes CAIRWTSGSTDTQYF.

The rearrangement uses TRBV12-5 and TRBJ1-1; D is unresolved. The CDR3 totals 12 residues. Trimming took off 4 bases at V and 7 bases at J, with 10 bases between the two ends. The V gene's germline CDR1 is LGHNT and CDR2 FRNRAP. The CDR3, as DNA: TGTGCTAGTGGTTCAGGTGTTAGTGAAGCTTTCTTT. Its translation is CASGSGVSEAFF.

The chain links TRBV6-6 to TRBJ1-1; no clear D. The V gene lost 4 bases and the J gene lost 2 bases, with 8 bases spanning the gap. The CDR3 length is 13 residues. Germline-derived CDR1 and CDR2 are MNHNY and SVGAGI (reference sequence). CDR3 protein: CASSFGGNTEAFF. Written as DNA, the CDR3 is TGTGCCAGCAGTTTTGGCGGAAACACTGAAGCTTTCTTT.

This chain uses TRBV5-1 with TRBJ1-4; D unresolved. In germline, CDR1 is SGHRS, CDR2 YFSETQ. V lost 0 bases and J 5 bases, leaving 11 bases between the germline ends. The CDR3 spans 15 residues. CDR3 sequence reads: CASSLGQVLNEKLFF. CDR3 DNA: TGCGCCAGCAGCTTGGGTCAGGTATTAAATGAAAAACTGTTTTTT.

V is TRBV5-1 and J is TRBJ2-5, with TRBD1 matching 9 bases. TRBJ2-7 explains the end of the DNA better; the J call may be wrong. Looked up from germline, CDR1 is SGHRS and CDR2 is YFSETQ. The length of the CDR3 is 15 residues. CDR3 loop: CASSLETGGGYEQYF. CDR3 in DNA: TGCGCCAGCAGCTTGGAAACAGGGGGCGGCTACGAGCAGTACTTC.

V and J are TRBV20-1 and TRBJ1-2, with D unresolved. The germline V gene has CDR1 DFQATT and CDR2 SNEGSKA (reference sequence). The CDR3 is 11 amino acids. Trimming shortened V by 7 bases and J by 7 bases, and 13 bases separated the two germline ends. Written as DNA, the CDR3 is TGCAGTGTCCTCGGGATTCGTGGCTACACCTTC. It codes for CSVLGIRGYTF.

The chain has TRBV28 and TRBJ2-1; 14 positions agree with TRBD2. The ends lost 6 bases at V and 3 bases at J; junction bases unmatched: 4. Germline-derived CDR1 and CDR2 are MDHEN and SYDVKM. This CDR3 contains 16 residues. In DNA, the CDR3 is TGTGCCAGCAGGACTAGCGGGAGGGCTGGCTACAATGAGCAGTTCTTC. It yields the protein CASRTSGRAGYNEQFF.

The rearrangement links TRBV19 to TRBJ1-2; a weak D match, TRBD1 (6 bases). V was cut by 4 bases and J by 5 bases, with 20 bases left in between. The CDR3 runs 16 residues. The germline V gene has CDR1 LNHDA and CDR2 SQIVND (reference sequence). The CDR3 is CASSKPGQGVWYGYTF. The CDR3 nucleotides are TGTGCCAGTAGTAAACCGGGACAAGGAGTTTGGTATGGCTACACCTTC.

The chain links TRBV7-2 to TRBJ2-5; 12 nucleotides agree with TRBD2. Germline V CDR1 and CDR2: SGHTA, FQGNSA. The CDR3 is 16 amino acids. Trimming took 5 bases from V and 3 from J; bases not matched to a gene: 7. CDR3 in DNA: TGTGCCAGCAGCCCGCTCCTAGCGGGAGGGAAAGAGACCCAGTACTTC. Its translation: CASSPLLAGGKETQYF.

The rearrangement joins TRBV6-5 to TRBJ2-3; TRBD2 is a possible D gene (7 bases). The germline V and J ends were trimmed by 8 bases and 15 bases, with 18 bases remaining between them. This CDR3 region has 11 residues. Germline assignment: CDR1 MNHEY and CDR2 SVGAGI. CDR3 protein: CASGIGGQLYF. DNA of the CDR3: TGTGCCAGCGGAATCGGGGGGCAACTTTATTTT.

The chain carries TRBV18 and TRBJ2-1; D could derive from TRBD1 or TRBD2 (5 bases each). Germline V gene lookup returns CDR1 KGHSH and CDR2 LQKENI. Trimming stripped 6 bases from V and 2 bases from J, with 14 bases between. This CDR3 contains 15 residues. CDR3 amino acids: CASSHRDAAYNEQFF. DNA of the CDR3: TGTGCCAGCTCGCACCGGGACGCGGCCTACAATGAGCAGTTCTTC.

This chain uses TRBV6-1 with TRBJ1-2, with D maybe TRBD1 (6 bases). The CDR3 sequence is 13 residues long. Trimming pared 4 bases from V and 3 bases from J, leaving 9 bases between. Germline CDR1 is MNHNS and CDR2 is SASEGT. As DNA, the CDR3 is TGTGCCAGCAGTGGGACAGACTACTATGGCTACACCTTC. Translated, it gives CASSGTDYYGYTF.

This clone was seen a single time. V usage is TRBV2 and J usage is TRBJ2-3; 7 positions agree with TRBD2. CDR1 and CDR2 (germline): SNHLY, FYNNEI. The trim removed 4 bases at V and 3 bases at J, leaving 7 bases unmatched. The CDR3 totals 15 residues. The CDR3 spells CASSVGAGRTDTQYF. The CDR3 DNA reads TGTGCCAGCAGTGTCGGAGCGGGACGTACAGATACGCAGTATTTT.

The chain links TRBV6-1 to TRBJ2-7; 9 bases map to TRBD1. This CDR3 has 16 residues. V shed 1 base and J 6 bases; nucleotides not matched to a gene: 10. Germline V gene lookup returns CDR1 MNHNS and CDR2 SASEGT. The DNA of the CDR3 is TGTGCCAGCAGTGAAGAGGGGACAGGGTTCGGGCTCGAGCAGTACTTC. It codes for CASSEEGTGFGLEQYF.

This chain links TRBV28 with TRBJ2-1, with D possibly TRBD2 on 5 matching bases. The CDR3 spans 13 residues. CDR1 and CDR2 (germline): MDHEN, SYDVKM. V lost 7 bases and J lost 4, with 11 bases in between. The CDR3 reads CASIGLPYNEQFF. In DNA, the CDR3 is TGTGCCAGCATTGGACTGCCTTACAATGAGCAGTTCTTC.

As DNA, the CDR3 is TGTGCCAGCAGCTCCCTGGGGACAGGGATCAATGAGCAGTTCTTC. This sequence encodes CASSSLGTGINEQFF. This chain connects TRBV7-9 to TRBJ2-1; 9 bases align to TRBD1. Germline V gene lookup returns CDR1 SEHNR and CDR2 FQNEAQ (reference sequence). After removal of 4 bases from V and 6 bases from J, the junction contained 7 bases not matched to a gene. This CDR3 has 15 amino acids.

The J gene is TRBJ1-4, the V gene TRBV6-5; D remains unclear. Deletions cut 4 bases from V and 7 bases from J, with 16 bases between. CDR1 is MNHEY and CDR2 is SVGAGI in the germline V gene. The CDR3 is 15 residues long. In DNA, the CDR3 is TGTGCCAGCAGTTCTCTATCGGAGGTCGGTGAAAAACTGTTTTTT. Translated, it gives CASSSLSEVGEKLFF.